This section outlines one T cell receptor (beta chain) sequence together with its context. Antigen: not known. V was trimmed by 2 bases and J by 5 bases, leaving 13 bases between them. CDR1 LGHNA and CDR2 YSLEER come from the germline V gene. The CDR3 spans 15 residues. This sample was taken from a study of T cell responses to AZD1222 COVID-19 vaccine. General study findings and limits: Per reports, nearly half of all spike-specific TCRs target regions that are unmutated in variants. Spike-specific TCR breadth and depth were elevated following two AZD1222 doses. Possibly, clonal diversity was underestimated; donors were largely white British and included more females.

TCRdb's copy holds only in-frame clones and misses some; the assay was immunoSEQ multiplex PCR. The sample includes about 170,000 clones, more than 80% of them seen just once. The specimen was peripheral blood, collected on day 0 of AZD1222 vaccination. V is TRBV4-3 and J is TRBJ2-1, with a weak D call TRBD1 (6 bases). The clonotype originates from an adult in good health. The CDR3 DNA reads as TGCGCCAGCAGCCAATTCAGGACAGCGAACAATGAGCAGTTCTTC. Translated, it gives CASSQFRTANNEQFF.